This is a list of T cell receptor beta chains from one sample in a study of shared clonotypes between healthy human individuals. Clones were sequenced by immunoSEQ multiplex PCR, and TCRdb holds only the in-frame ones, with some missing. The sample consists of 2 million to 3 million clones, under 95% of them appearing once. The source material was naive CD4+ T cells from PBMCs. The origin of the receptors is a man between 18 and 29 years old in good health. Some clones in this sample may be carry-over from other donors' samples. The CDR3 runs from the conserved cysteine through the conserved F or W. A D gene is named only where the DNA matches it firmly. Where a row states a size, it is once, few, many or the class of an expanded clone; other rows omit it.

V gene	J gene	clone size	D gene	CDR3 DNA	CDR3 protein
TRBV29-1	TRBJ2-5	-	TRBD2	TGCAGCGTTGCCGGGGGAGGGCGGACGGACCAAGAGACCCAGTACTTC	CSVAGGGRTDQETQYF
TRBV14	TRBJ2-1	-	-	TGTGCCAGCTCCTGGTCCAGGAATGAGCAGTTCTTC	CASSWSRNEQFF
TRBV19	TRBJ2-4	-	-	TGTGCCAGTACCGTCGCGGCGGCAGCCAAAAACATTCAGTACTTC	CASTVAAAAKNIQYF
TRBV5-1	TRBJ2-1	-	TRBD2	TGCGCCAGCAGCTTCGGTCCTAGCGGGAAGGTTCCCGGTGAGCAGTTCTTC	CASSFGPSGKVPGEQFF
TRBV7-9	TRBJ2-1	-	TRBD2	TGTGCCAGCAGCTTCCTAGCGGGAGGGAACCACAATGAGCAGTTCTTC	CASSFLAGGNHNEQFF
TRBV6-1	TRBJ2-2	-	-	TGTGCCAGCAGTGAAAGAGGGGATCAGGTCTGGACCGGGGAGCTGTTTTTT	CASSERGDQVWTGELFF
TRBV5-4	TRBJ2-2	-	TRBD2	TGTGCCAGCAGCTTCCTAGCGGCGAACACCGGGGAGCTGTTTTTT	CASSFLAANTGELFF
TRBV28	TRBJ2-1	-	TRBD2	TGTGCCAGCATAGGGACTAGCGGGAGTTATGAGCAGTTCTTC	CASIGTSGSYEQFF
TRBV6-4	TRBJ1-5	-	-	TGTGCCAGCAGTGTCCCACGGACCCGATCTTATAGCAATCAGCCCCAGCATTTT	CASSVPRTRSYSNQPQHF
TRBV4-2	TRBJ1-1	-	-	TGTGCCAGCACCAAATGGGGGCAGGGCAGCATGAACACTGAAGCTTTCTTT	CASTKWGQGSMNTEAFF
TRBV18	TRBJ1-3	once	-	TGTGCCAGCTCAGACAGGATCACTTACTCTGGAAACACCATATATTTT	CASSDRITYSGNTIYF
TRBV5-6	TRBJ2-1	-	TRBD2	TGTGCCAGCAGCTTGACTAGCGGGAGTTTTATTGCCTACAATGAGCAGTTCTTC	CASSLTSGSFIAYNEQFF
TRBV19	TRBJ1-2	once	-	TGTGCCAGTAGTATTCCGCCTGGGTATGGCTACACCTTC	CASSIPPGYGYTF